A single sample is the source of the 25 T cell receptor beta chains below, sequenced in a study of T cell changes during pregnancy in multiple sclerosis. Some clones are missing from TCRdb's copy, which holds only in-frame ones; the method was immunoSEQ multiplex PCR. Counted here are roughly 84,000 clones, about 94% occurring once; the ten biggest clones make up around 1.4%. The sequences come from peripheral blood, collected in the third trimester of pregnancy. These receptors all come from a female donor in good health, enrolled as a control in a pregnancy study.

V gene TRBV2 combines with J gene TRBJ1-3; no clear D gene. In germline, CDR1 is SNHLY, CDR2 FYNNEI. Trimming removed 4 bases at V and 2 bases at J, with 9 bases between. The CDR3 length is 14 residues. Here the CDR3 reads CASSGPRAGNTIYF. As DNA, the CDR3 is TGTGCCAGCAGTGGGCCTCGTGCTGGAAACACCATATATTTT.

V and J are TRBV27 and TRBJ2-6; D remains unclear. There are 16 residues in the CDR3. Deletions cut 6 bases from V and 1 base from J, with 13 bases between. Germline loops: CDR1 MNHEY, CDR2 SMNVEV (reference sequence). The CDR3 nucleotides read TGTGCCAGCAGCCAAACTTCCCCTTCTGGGGCCAACGTCCTGACTTTC. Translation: CASSQTSPSGANVLTF.

CDR3 protein: CASSIGQGVYQETQYF. The CDR3 DNA is TGCGCCAGCAGCATTGGACAGGGGGTTTACCAAGAGACCCAGTACTTC. The genes are TRBV5-1 and TRBJ2-5; the match to TRBD1 covers 10 bases. This CDR3 has 16 residues. Trimming removed 4 bases from V and 0 bases from J; junction bases left unmatched: 6. Germline CDR1 is SGHRS and CDR2 is YFSETQ.

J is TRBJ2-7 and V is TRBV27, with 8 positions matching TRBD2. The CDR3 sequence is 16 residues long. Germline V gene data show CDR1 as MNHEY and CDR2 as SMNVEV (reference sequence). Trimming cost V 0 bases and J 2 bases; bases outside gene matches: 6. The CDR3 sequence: CASSLSPAAGAYEQYF. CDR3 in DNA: TGTGCCAGCAGTTTATCCCCGGCAGCGGGGGCCTACGAGCAGTACTTC.

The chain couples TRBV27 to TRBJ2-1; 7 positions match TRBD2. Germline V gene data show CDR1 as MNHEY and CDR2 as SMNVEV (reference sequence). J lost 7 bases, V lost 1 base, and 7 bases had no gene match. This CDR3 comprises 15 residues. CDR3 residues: CASSLLAGVINEQFF. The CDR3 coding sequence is TGTGCCAGCAGTTTATTGGCGGGAGTTATTAATGAGCAGTTCTTC.

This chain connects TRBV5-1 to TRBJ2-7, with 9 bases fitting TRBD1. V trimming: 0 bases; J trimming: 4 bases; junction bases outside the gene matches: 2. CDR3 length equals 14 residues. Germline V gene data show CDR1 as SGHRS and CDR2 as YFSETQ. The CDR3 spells CASSLGQGGYEQYF. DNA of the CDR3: TGCGCCAGCAGCTTGGGACAGGGGGGGTACGAGCAGTACTTC.

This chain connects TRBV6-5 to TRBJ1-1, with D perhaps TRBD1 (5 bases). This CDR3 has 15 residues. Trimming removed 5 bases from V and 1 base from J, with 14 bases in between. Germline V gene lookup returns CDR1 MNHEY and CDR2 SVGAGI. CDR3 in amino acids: CASSPAGGGNTEAFF. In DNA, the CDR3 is TGTGCCAGCAGTCCCGCCGGGGGGGGGAACACTGAAGCTTTCTTT.

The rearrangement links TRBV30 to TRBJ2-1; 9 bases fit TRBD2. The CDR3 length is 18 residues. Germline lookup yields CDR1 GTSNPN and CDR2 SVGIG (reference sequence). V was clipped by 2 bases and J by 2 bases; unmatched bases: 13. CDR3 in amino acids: CAWSPGTSLGVAYNEQFF. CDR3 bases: TGTGCCTGGAGTCCCGGGACTAGCCTGGGGGTAGCCTACAATGAGCAGTTCTTC.

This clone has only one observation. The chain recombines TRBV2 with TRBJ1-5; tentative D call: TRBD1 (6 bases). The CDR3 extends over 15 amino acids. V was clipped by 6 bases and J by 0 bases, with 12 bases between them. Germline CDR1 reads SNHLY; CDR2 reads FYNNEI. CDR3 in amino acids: CASRNTDSSNQPQHF. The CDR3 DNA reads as TGTGCCAGCAGGAACACGGACAGTAGCAATCAGCCCCAGCATTTT. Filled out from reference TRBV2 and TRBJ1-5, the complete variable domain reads EPEVTQTPSHQVTQMGQEVILRCVPISNHLYFYWYRQILGQKVEFLVSFYNNEISEKSEIFDDQFSVERPDGSNFTLKIRSTKLEDSAMYFCASRNTDSSNQPQHFGDGTRLSIL.

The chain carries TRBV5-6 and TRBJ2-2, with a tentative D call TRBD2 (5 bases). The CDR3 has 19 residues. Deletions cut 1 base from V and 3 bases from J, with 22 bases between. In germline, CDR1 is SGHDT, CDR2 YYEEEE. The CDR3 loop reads CASSLYAGPGGSDTGELFF. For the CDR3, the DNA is TGTGCCAGCAGCTTGTATGCGGGTCCCGGCGGTAGTGACACCGGGGAGCTGTTTTTT.

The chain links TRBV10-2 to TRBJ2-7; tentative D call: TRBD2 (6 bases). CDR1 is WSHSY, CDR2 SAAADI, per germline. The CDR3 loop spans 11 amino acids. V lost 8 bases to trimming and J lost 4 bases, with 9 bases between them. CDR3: CASQEGYEQYF. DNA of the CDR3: TGCGCCAGCCAGGAGGGTTACGAGCAGTACTTC.

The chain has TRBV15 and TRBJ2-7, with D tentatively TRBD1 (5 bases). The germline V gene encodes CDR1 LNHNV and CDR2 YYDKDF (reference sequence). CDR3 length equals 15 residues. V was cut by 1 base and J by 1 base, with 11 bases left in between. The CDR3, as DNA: TGTGCCACCAGCAGAGGGGTCGACAGTTCCTACGAGCAGTACTTC. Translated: CATSRGVDSSYEQYF.

This chain's CDR3 is CASSEYGTGANTEAFF. DNA of the CDR3: TGTGCCAGCAGTGAATACGGGACAGGGGCGAACACTGAAGCTTTCTTT. The chain has TRBV6-1 and TRBJ1-1; 10 bases align to TRBD1. Germline values: CDR1 MNHNS, CDR2 SASEGT. This CDR3 is 16 amino acids long. V shed 2 bases, J shed 1 base, and the junction held 4 bases outside the gene matches.

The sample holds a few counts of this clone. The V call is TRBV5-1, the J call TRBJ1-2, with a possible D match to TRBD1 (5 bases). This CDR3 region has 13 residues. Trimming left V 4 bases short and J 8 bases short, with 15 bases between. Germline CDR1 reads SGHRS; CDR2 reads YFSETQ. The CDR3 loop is CASSAGDYEGYTF. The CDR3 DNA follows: TGCGCCAGCAGCGCGGGGGATTATGAAGGCTACACCTTC.

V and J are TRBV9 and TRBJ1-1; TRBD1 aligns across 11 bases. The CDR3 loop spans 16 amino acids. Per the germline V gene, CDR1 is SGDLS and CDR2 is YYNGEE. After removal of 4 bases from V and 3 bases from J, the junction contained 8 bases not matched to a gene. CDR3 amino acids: CASSNSRDRGYTEAFF. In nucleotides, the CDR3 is TGTGCCAGCAGCAACTCCCGGGACAGGGGGTACACTGAAGCTTTCTTT.

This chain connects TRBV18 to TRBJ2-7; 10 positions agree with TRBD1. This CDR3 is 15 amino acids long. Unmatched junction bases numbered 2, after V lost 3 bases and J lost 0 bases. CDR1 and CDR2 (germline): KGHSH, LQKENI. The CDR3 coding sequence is TGTGCCAGCTCACCGGGACAGGGGCCCTCCTACGAGCAGTACTTC. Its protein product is CASSPGQGPSYEQYF.

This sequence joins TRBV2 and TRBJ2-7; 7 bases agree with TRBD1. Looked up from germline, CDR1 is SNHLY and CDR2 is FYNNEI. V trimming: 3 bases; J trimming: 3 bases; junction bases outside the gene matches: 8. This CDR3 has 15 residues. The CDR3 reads CASSELDRVNYEQYF. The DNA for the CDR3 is TGTGCCAGCAGTGAGCTCGACAGGGTAAACTACGAGCAGTACTTC. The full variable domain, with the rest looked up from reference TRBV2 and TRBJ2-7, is EPEVTQTPSHQVTQMGQEVILRCVPISNHLYFYWYRQILGQKVEFLVSFYNNEISEKSEIFDDQFSVERPDGSNFTLKIRSTKLEDSAMYFCASSELDRVNYEQYFGPGTRLTVT.

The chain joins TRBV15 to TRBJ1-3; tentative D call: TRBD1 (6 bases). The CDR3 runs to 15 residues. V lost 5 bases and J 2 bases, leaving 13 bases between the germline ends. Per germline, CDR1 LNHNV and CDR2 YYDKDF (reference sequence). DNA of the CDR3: TGTGCCACCAGCCCTAGGGGGGGTGCTGGAAACACCATATATTTT. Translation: CATSPRGGAGNTIYF.

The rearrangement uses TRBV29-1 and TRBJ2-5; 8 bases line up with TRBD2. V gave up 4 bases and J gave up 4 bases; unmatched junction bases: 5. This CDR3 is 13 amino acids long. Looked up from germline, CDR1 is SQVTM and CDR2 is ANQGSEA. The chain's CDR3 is CSVVAGRGETQYF. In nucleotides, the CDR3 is TGCAGCGTTGTAGCCGGGAGGGGAGAGACCCAGTACTTC. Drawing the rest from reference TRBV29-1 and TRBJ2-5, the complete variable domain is SAVISQKPSRDICQRGTSLTIQCQVDSQVTMMFWYRQQPGQSLTLIATANQGSEATYESGFVIDKFPISRPNLTFSTLTVSNMSPEDSSIYLCSVVAGRGETQYFGPGTRLLVL.

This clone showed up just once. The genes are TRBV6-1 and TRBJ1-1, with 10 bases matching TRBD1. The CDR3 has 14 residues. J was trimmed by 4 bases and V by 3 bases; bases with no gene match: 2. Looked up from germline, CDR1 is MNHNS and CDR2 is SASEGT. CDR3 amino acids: CASSEDRGATEAFF. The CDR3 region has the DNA TGTGCCAGCAGTGAGGACAGGGGGGCCACTGAAGCTTTCTTT.

The CDR3, as DNA: TGTGCCACCGGTCGGACTAGCGGGCCCCCCGCCGGGGAGCTGTTTTTT. Its translation: CATGRTSGPPAGELFF. The V call is TRBV28, the J call TRBJ2-2; 11 nucleotides align to TRBD2. The CDR3 loop spans 16 amino acids. Germline trimming cut 10 bases from V and 6 bases from J; bases unmatched to any gene: 13. Germline V gives CDR1 MDHEN, CDR2 SYDVKM. Full variable domain (missing parts from reference TRBV28 and TRBJ2-2): DVKVTQSSRYLVKRTGEKVFLECVQDMDHENMFWYRQDPGLGLRLIYFSYDVKMKEKGDIPEGYSVSREKKERFSLILESASTNQTSMYLCATGRTSGPPAGELFFGEGSRLTVL.

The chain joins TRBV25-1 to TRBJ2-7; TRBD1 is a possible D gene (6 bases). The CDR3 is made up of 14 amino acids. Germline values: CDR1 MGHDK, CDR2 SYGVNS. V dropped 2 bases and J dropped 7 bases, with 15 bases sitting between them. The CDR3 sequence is CASSEPGHRLEQYF. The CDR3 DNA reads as TGTGCCAGCAGTGAACCGGGACACCGTTTGGAGCAGTACTTC.

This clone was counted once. CDR3 nucleotide sequence: TGTGCCAGCAGCTTGACTAGCGGGAGTTCGACAGATACGCAGTATTTT. It encodes CASSLTSGSSTDTQYF. The genes are TRBV5-4 and TRBJ2-3; 11 nucleotides align to TRBD2. The CDR3 consists of 16 residues. Germline loops: CDR1 SGHNT, CDR2 YYREEE (reference sequence). V shed 1 base, J shed 3 bases, and the junction held 4 bases outside the gene matches.

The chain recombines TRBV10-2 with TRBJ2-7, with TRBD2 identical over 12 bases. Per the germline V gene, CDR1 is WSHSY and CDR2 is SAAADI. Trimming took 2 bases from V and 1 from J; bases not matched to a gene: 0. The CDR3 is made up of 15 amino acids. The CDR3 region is CASSELAGGSYEQYF. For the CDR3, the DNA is TGCGCCAGCAGTGAGCTAGCGGGAGGGTCCTACGAGCAGTACTTC.

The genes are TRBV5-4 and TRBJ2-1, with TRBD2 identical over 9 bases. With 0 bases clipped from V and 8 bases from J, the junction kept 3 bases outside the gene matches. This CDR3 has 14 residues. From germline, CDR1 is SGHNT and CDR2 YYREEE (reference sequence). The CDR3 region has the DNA TGTGCCAGCAGCTTGGGGACTAGCGCATATGAGCAGTTCTTC. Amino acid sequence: CASSLGTSAYEQFF.